Presented here are 28 T cell receptor beta chains from one specimen sequenced in a study of human T cells and chemical hapten exposure (dated by TCRdb to the early 2020s). The library was prepared using RACE. The sequencer listed for this sample is NextSeq 500. The raw public data were reprocessed by TCRdb itself: fastp quality trimming at Q25, MiXCR clonotype calling, in-frame beta chains only. Each CDR3 protein appears once, grouped with its most common genes and DNA. The sample contains fewer than 70,000 distinct CDR3 sequences, about a tenth of them found a single time. About 5.2% of the sample belongs to the ten largest clones. Per the publication, the time point label means: pre-sensitization, week 0. What this sample's treatment or condition label stands for: therapeutic diphenylcyclopropenone sensitization with weekly scalp DPC. This specimen was whole blood, taken in connection with sensitization to the hapten diphenylcyclopropenone (DPC). These receptor sequences come from a woman in her fifties or sixties with alopecia areata. Some clones in this sample may be carry-over from other donors' samples.

There are a few counts of this clonotype. This sequence joins TRBV27 and TRBJ1-1; 9 nucleotides align to TRBD1. V trimming: 5 bases; J trimming: 4 bases; junction bases outside the gene matches: 17. Germline CDR1 is MNHEY and CDR2 is SMNVEV (reference sequence). This CDR3 has 18 residues. CDR3 bases: TGTGCCAGCAGTGCCTCCGGGACAGGGTTCCTTAGGGGCACTGAAGCTTTCTTT. It encodes CASSASGTGFLRGTEAFF.

V gene TRBV20-1 combines with J gene TRBJ1-1, with D possibly matching TRBD1 (5 bases). Trimming took 3 bases from V and 10 from J, leaving 9 bases between them. Germline V CDR1 and CDR2: DFQATT, SNEGSKA (reference sequence). The CDR3 has 10 amino acids. CDR3 loop: CSASTRGAFF. The CDR3 nucleotides are TGCAGTGCTAGCACGAGGGGAGCTTTCTTT.

This chain connects TRBV18 to TRBJ2-5; 8 bases are a match to TRBD1. J was trimmed by 3 bases and V by 3 bases; bases with no gene match: 3. CDR3 length: 14 residues. The V gene's germline CDR1 is KGHSH and CDR2 LQKENI. The CDR3 DNA reads as TGTGCCAGCTCACCTACGGACAGGGAAGAGACCCAGTACTTC. Translated: CASSPTDREETQYF.

The chain uses TRBV9 and TRBJ2-7; the match to TRBD2 covers 9 bases. The V segment lost 4 bases and the J segment 7 bases; nucleotides outside the gene matches: 12. Germline assignment: CDR1 SGDLS and CDR2 YYNGEE. The CDR3 spans 15 residues. CDR3 nucleotide sequence: TGTGCCAGCAGCTTTCAGGCGGGGGGGCCGAAGGAGCAGTACTTC. Protein product: CASSFQAGGPKEQYF.

The table lists this clonotype with many counts. The chain has TRBV7-2 and TRBJ2-7; D is possibly TRBD2 (6 bases). V was shortened by 5 bases and J by 1 base, with 15 bases between the two germline ends. Germline values: CDR1 SGHTA, CDR2 FQGNSA. There are 15 residues in the CDR3. The CDR3, as DNA: TGTGCCAGCAGCCCCGGGACTCATGGGTCCTACGAGCAGTACTTC. Its protein is CASSPGTHGSYEQYF.

The chain links TRBV18 to TRBJ1-6, with a possible D match to TRBD1 (6 bases). The CDR3 sequence is 15 residues long. V was shortened by 4 bases and J by 8 bases, with 15 bases between the two germline ends. CDR1 is KGHSH and CDR2 is LQKENI in the germline V gene. The CDR3 loop reads CASSRPGEVDSPLHF. CDR3 bases: TGTGCCAGCTCACGTCCAGGGGAGGTGGATTCACCCCTCCACTTT. Filled out from reference TRBV18 and TRBJ1-6, the complete variable domain reads NAGVMQNPRHLVRRRGQEARLRCSPMKGHSHVYWYRQLPEEGLKFMVYLQKENIIDESGMPKERFSAEFPKEGPSILRIQQVVRGDSAAYFCASSRPGEVDSPLHFGNGTRLTVT.

V is TRBV6-6 and J is TRBJ1-6; D call uncertain. Germline CDR1 reads MNHNY; CDR2 reads SVGAGI (reference sequence). Deletions cut 0 bases from V and 4 bases from J, with 7 bases between. This CDR3 spans 15 amino acids. CDR3 bases: TGTGCCAGCAGTTACTCGGCCAAATATAATTCACCCCTCCACTTT. Translation gives CASSYSAKYNSPLHF.

This clonotype showed up many times. V and J are TRBV24-1 and TRBJ2-3; D gene uncertain. Looked up from germline, CDR1 is KGHDR and CDR2 is SFDVKD. The ends were cut back, 2 bases at V and 1 base at J, with 9 bases in the middle. This CDR3 comprises 15 residues. The CDR3 bases are TGTGCCACCAGTGATTATGGAACCCGCACAGATACGCAGTATTTT. Translating gives CATSDYGTRTDTQYF.

In its sample, this clonotype was seen many times. The J gene is TRBJ1-5, the V gene TRBV5-6; 8 bases agree with TRBD1. This CDR3 region has 16 residues. V was pared by 4 bases and J by 7 bases, with 13 bases of the junction left unmatched. Germline lookup yields CDR1 SGHDT and CDR2 YYEEEE. CDR3 DNA sequence: TGTGCCAGCAGCCTCAGTACGGACAGGGCCTACCAGCCCCAGCATTTT. Amino acids: CASSLSTDRAYQPQHF. Variable domain in full (rest from reference TRBV5-6 and TRBJ1-5): DAGVTQSPTHLIKTRGQQVTLRCSPKSGHDTVSWYQQALGQGPQFIFQYYEEEERQRGNFPDRFSGHQFPNYSSELNVNALLLGDSALYLCASSLSTDRAYQPQHFGDGTRLSIL.

This rearrangement joins TRBV7-2 to TRBJ1-4, with D possibly being TRBD1 (5 bases). Per the germline V gene, CDR1 is SGHTA and CDR2 is FQGNSA. There are 15 residues in the CDR3. Trimming left V 5 bases short and J 0 bases short, with 10 bases between. The CDR3 nucleotides are TGTGCCAGCAGCCAATGGGGGACAACTAATGAAAAACTGTTTTTT. Protein sequence: CASSQWGTTNEKLFF.

At least ten counts were recorded for this clonotype. The rearrangement uses TRBV7-6 and TRBJ2-3; 12 bases are a match to TRBD2. The V gene end was trimmed by 5 bases and the J gene end by 0 bases; junction bases not matched to a gene: 3. The CDR3 totals 16 residues. Germline CDR1 and CDR2: SGHVS and FNYEAQ. The CDR3 reads CASSRTSGVSTDTQYF. The CDR3, as DNA: TGTGCCAGCAGCCGGACTAGCGGGGTTAGCACAGATACGCAGTATTTT.

This clonotype was detected many times. V is TRBV19 and J is TRBJ2-3; TRBD2 matches at 7 bases. Germline V gene sequence: CDR1 LNHDA, CDR2 SQIVND (reference sequence). There are 15 residues in the CDR3. Trimming at V came to 5 bases and at J to 4 bases, leaving 9 bases not matched to a gene. This CDR3 is CASSPLGGGPDTQYF. For the CDR3, the DNA is TGTGCCAGTAGTCCTCTCGGGGGAGGGCCAGATACGCAGTATTTT. The full variable domain, with the rest looked up from reference TRBV19 and TRBJ2-3, is DGGITQSPKYLFRKEGQNVTLSCEQNLNHDAMYWYRQDPGQGLRLIYYSQIVNDFQKGDIAEGYSVSREKKESFPLTVTSAQKNPTAFYLCASSPLGGGPDTQYFGPGTRLTVL.

This clonotype was counted only a few times. The CDR3 protein is CASSYGQGTYGYTF. The CDR3 region has the DNA TGTGCCAGCAGTTACGGGCAGGGGACCTATGGCTACACCTTC. V is TRBV6-5 and J is TRBJ1-2, with a weak D call TRBD1 (6 bases). Germline-derived CDR1 and CDR2 are MNHEY and SVGAGI. The CDR3 is 14 amino acids. V was trimmed by 2 bases and J by 4 bases, leaving 11 bases between them.

This clonotype has at least ten counts. The chain has TRBV5-1 and TRBJ2-7, with TRBD1 identical over 7 bases. In germline, CDR1 is SGHRS, CDR2 YFSETQ. The CDR3 consists of 14 residues. Germline trimming cut 3 bases from V and 5 bases from J; bases unmatched to any gene: 8. The CDR3 reads CASSSTGFTHEQYF. The CDR3 bases are TGCGCCAGCAGCTCGACAGGGTTTACCCACGAGCAGTACTTC. Together with reference TRBV5-1 and TRBJ2-7, the CDR3 gives the full variable domain: KAGVTQTPRYLIKTRGQQVTLSCSPISGHRSVSWYQQTPGQGLQFLFEYFSETQRNKGNFPGRFSGRQFSNSRSEMNVSTLELGDSALYLCASSSTGFTHEQYFGPGTRLTVT.

This chain links TRBV7-2 with TRBJ1-3, with D perhaps TRBD1 (6 bases). Per the germline V gene, CDR1 is SGHTA and CDR2 is FQGNSA. The V and J ends lost 5 bases and 0 bases respectively, with 23 bases between them. The CDR3 is 19 residues long. CDR3 nucleotides: TGTGCCAGCAGCCGCGGACAGAGTCTTACTCATTTCTCTGGAAACACCATATATTTT. As protein: CASSRGQSLTHFSGNTIYF.

This rearrangement joins TRBV7-9 to TRBJ2-3; D is uncertain. V lost 2 bases, J lost 5 bases, and 2 bases lay in between. The CDR3 spans 11 residues. Germline V gene data show CDR1 as SEHNR and CDR2 as FQNEAQ (reference sequence). This CDR3 reads CASSLKDTQYF. The DNA of the CDR3 is TGTGCCAGCAGCTTAAAAGATACGCAGTATTTT.

This clonotype has ten or more counts. V is TRBV7-2 and J is TRBJ2-7, with 8 nucleotides matching TRBD2. J lost 5 bases, V lost 5 bases, and 11 bases had no gene match. Germline CDR1 and CDR2: SGHTA and FQGNSA. The CDR3 is 15 residues long. CDR3 in amino acids: CASSPGGAQRDEQYF. DNA of the CDR3: TGTGCCAGCAGCCCCGGGGGGGCCCAACGGGACGAGCAGTACTTC.

CDR3 nucleotides: TGTGCCAGCAGTTCGTCCAGCGGGGGGAAAAAAGAGACCCAGTACTTC. It codes for CASSSSSGGKKETQYF. The chain uses TRBV27 and TRBJ2-5; TRBD2 matches 9 bases. This CDR3 comprises 16 residues. CDR1 and CDR2 from the germline V gene are MNHEY and SMNVEV (reference sequence). V lost 4 bases and J lost 3; bases outside the gene matches: 9.

This clonotype was recorded a few times. The chain has TRBV15 and TRBJ2-7, with TRBD1 matching over 8 bases. The CDR3 runs 14 residues. Losses at the gene ends were 1 base for V and 4 bases for J; bases not matched to a gene: 3. Germline V lookup: CDR1 LNHNV, CDR2 YYDKDF (reference sequence). The CDR3 nucleotides read TGTGCCACCAGCAGAGGGACAGGGATGTACGAGCAGTACTTC. Its protein is CATSRGTGMYEQYF.

Many counts were recorded for this clonotype. V gene TRBV7-6 combines with J gene TRBJ2-4, with 7 bases fitting TRBD1. The germline V gene encodes CDR1 SGHVS and CDR2 FNYEAQ. The CDR3 is 14 amino acids. With 5 bases clipped from V and 8 bases from J, the junction kept 9 bases outside the gene matches. CDR3 nucleotides: TGTGCCAGCAGCCCCCTTGACAGGGATGACATTCAGTACTTC. This translates into CASSPLDRDDIQYF.

This clonotype has ten or more counts. This chain connects TRBV29-1 to TRBJ1-1; D may be TRBD1 (6 bases). This CDR3 is built from 9 residues. The V end was cut by 7 bases, the J end by 11 bases, with 11 bases between. Germline V CDR1 and CDR2: SQVTM, ANQGSEA. The CDR3 coding sequence is TGCAGCGCTGGGACACCGGCTTTCTTT. This codes for CSAGTPAFF.

Many counts were recorded for this clonotype. The V and J genes are TRBV27 and TRBJ2-2, with D unclear. Germline CDR1 is MNHEY and CDR2 is SMNVEV (reference sequence). The V end lost 5 bases, the J end lost 1 base, and 11 bases lay between the germline ends. This CDR3 spans 15 amino acids. CDR3: CASSLLRQNTGELFF. DNA for the CDR3: TGTGCCAGCAGTCTTCTACGACAGAACACCGGGGAGCTGTTTTTT.

There are a few counts of this clonotype. The V gene is TRBV7-9, the J gene TRBJ2-3, with D uncertain. The germline V gene encodes CDR1 SEHNR and CDR2 FQNEAQ (reference sequence). The CDR3 totals 15 residues. Trimming pared 0 bases from V and 0 bases from J, leaving 7 bases between. CDR3 DNA sequence: TGTGCCAGCAGCTTAGCGCTTTCCAGCACAGATACGCAGTATTTT. Translating gives CASSLALSSTDTQYF.

This clonotype was seen ten or more times. J is TRBJ1-1 and V is TRBV29-1; a weak D match, TRBD1 (6 bases). V was clipped by 0 bases and J by 5 bases, with 13 bases between them. The length of the CDR3 is 14 residues. From germline, CDR1 is SQVTM and CDR2 ANQGSEA. This CDR3 reads CSVEDQQGGTEAFF. DNA of the CDR3: TGCAGCGTTGAAGATCAACAGGGAGGAACTGAAGCTTTCTTT.

This clonotype was observed a few times. The V gene is TRBV3-1, the J gene TRBJ2-1; D gene unclear. The CDR3 loop spans 14 amino acids. Trimming took 4 bases from V and 4 from J, leaving 11 bases between them. Germline CDR1 reads LGHDT; CDR2 reads YNNKEL (reference sequence). The CDR3 region is CASSRVAAYNEQFF. CDR3 nucleotides: TGTGCCAGCAGCCGGGTAGCCGCTTACAATGAGCAGTTCTTC.

This clonotype was observed a handful of times. The J gene is TRBJ2-1, the V gene TRBV29-1; no definite D call. The CDR3 is made up of 14 amino acids. The germline V gene has CDR1 SQVTM and CDR2 ANQGSEA. V shed 4 bases and J shed 7 bases, with 17 bases lying between them. CDR3 sequence: CSVGRRQEGNEQFF. For the CDR3, the DNA is TGCAGCGTTGGGCGGCGGCAGGAAGGTAATGAGCAGTTCTTC.

The chain recombines TRBV5-1 with TRBJ2-2; 14 nucleotides match TRBD2. The germline CDR1 and CDR2 sequences are SGHRS and YFSETQ. V gave up 3 bases and J gave up 5 bases; unmatched junction bases: 12. The CDR3 has 19 residues. CDR3 region: CASSYSGTSGSFRTGELFF. CDR3 in DNA: TGCGCCAGCAGCTACTCCGGGACTAGCGGGAGCTTTCGGACCGGGGAGCTGTTTTTT.

Many counts were recorded for this clonotype. The V and J genes are TRBV21-1 and TRBJ2-2; TRBD1 is the table's D call, not checked against the DNA. TRBV21-1 is annotated as a pseudogene. The CDR3 is made up of 15 amino acids. CDR3 loop: CASTSGSQDTGELFF. The CDR3 DNA reads as TGTGCCAGCACCTCAGGGTCCCAGGACACCGGGGAGCTGTTTTTT.